These T cell receptor beta chains were read from a single sample in a study of T-cell memory formation after mild COVID-19. TCRdb used MiXCR to reprocess the 5' RACE reads, holding one entry per CDR3 protein. The sample has hundreds of thousands of distinct CDR3 sequences; about 20% are singletons. Sequenced sample: PBMCs or a T cell subset sorted from them (not recorded which). Source of these receptors: an adult woman who had mild COVID-19 (a few samples of this study predate the infection). Cell type and time point are not known. CDR3s include the opening cysteine and the closing phenylalanine or tryptophan. The D gene is left open where the match is weak. Not every row has a clone size; where given, it reads once, few, many or a size class.

J: TRBJ1-1; size: few; V: TRBV10-3; D: .; DNA: TGTGCCATCACCCCCGGGAACACTGAAGCTTTCTTT; CDR3: CAITPGNTEAFF
J: TRBJ2-5; size: many; V: TRBV6-6; D: .; DNA: TGTGCCAGCACTTCAAAAGAGACCCAGTACTTC; CDR3: CASTSKETQYF
J: TRBJ1-1; size: .; V: TRBV7-2; D: TRBD1; DNA: TGTGCCAGCAGCCTAACCGGGACAGGGACTACTGAAGCTTTCTTT; CDR3: CASSLTGTGTTEAFF
J: TRBJ1-1; size: .; V: TRBV18; D: .; DNA: TGTGCCAGCTCACTTTTGACAGGAGAGAACACTGAAGCTTTCTTT; CDR3: CASSLLTGENTEAFF
J: TRBJ2-1; size: .; V: TRBV9; D: .; DNA: TGTGCCAGCAGCGCATCCCAGGGGATTGAGCAGTTCTTC; CDR3: CASSASQGIEQFF
J: TRBJ1-1; size: .; V: TRBV13; D: TRBD1; DNA: TGTGCCAGCAGCCCAACAGGGGCAGGTGTGGGAACTGAAGCTTTCTTT; CDR3: CASSPTGAGVGTEAFF
J: TRBJ2-1; size: few; V: TRBV4-1; D: .; DNA: TGCGCCAGCAGCCAAGATATACTAGCATACAACAATGAGCAGTTCTTC; CDR3: CASSQDILAYNNEQFF
J: TRBJ2-1; size: many; V: TRBV18; D: .; DNA: TGTGCCAGCTCACCGCATGCGAATGAGCAGTTCTTC; CDR3: CASSPHANEQFF
J: TRBJ2-3; size: few; V: TRBV10-3; D: TRBD2; DNA: TGTGCCACTTTTAGCGGGAGATTCACAGATACGCAGTATTTT; CDR3: CATFSGRFTDTQYF
J: TRBJ2-3; size: .; V: TRBV29-1; D: .; DNA: TGCAGCGTTTCGTCGACAGGTATCACAGATACGCAGTATTTT; CDR3: CSVSSTGITDTQYF
J: TRBJ2-5; size: many; V: TRBV7-2; D: .; DNA: TGTGCCAGCAGCTTGAATGCAGGGCAAGAGACCCAGTACTTC; CDR3: CASSLNAGQETQYF
J: TRBJ1-5; size: many; V: TRBV6-1; D: .; DNA: TGTGCCAGCAATCTTATCGGGACGGGAAGCAATCAGCCCCAGCATTTT; CDR3: CASNLIGTGSNQPQHF
J: TRBJ2-1; size: .; V: TRBV4-3; D: .; DNA: TGCGCCAGCAGCCACCGGTATGAGCAGTTCTTC; CDR3: CASSHRYEQFF
J: TRBJ2-7; size: .; V: TRBV4-3; D: TRBD1; DNA: TGCGCCAGCAGCCAAGATGGGGGGACAGGGGGCTACGAGCAGTACTTC; CDR3: CASSQDGGTGGYEQYF
J: TRBJ2-3; size: .; V: TRBV7-2; D: TRBD2; DNA: TGTGCCAGCAGCTTACGGGGGGACGCACATGGTACGCAGTATTTT; CDR3: CASSLRGDAHGTQYF
J: TRBJ2-5; size: few; V: TRBV9; D: .; DNA: TGTGCCAGCAGCATCAACGGGCGGGTCCAAGAGACCCAGTACTTC; CDR3: CASSINGRVQETQYF
J: TRBJ2-3; size: .; V: TRBV5-1; D: .; DNA: TGCGCCAGCAGCGGTGGAGGGGGTGAAGATACGCAGTATTTT; CDR3: CASSGGGGEDTQYF
J: TRBJ2-7; size: .; V: TRBV9; D: .; DNA: TGTGCCAGCAGTGAGCCTGGTGAGCAGTACTTC; CDR3: CASSEPGEQYF
J: TRBJ2-3; size: .; V: TRBV18; D: TRBD1; DNA: TGTGCCAGCTCACCACCGGGACAGGGTGTCGGTGCCGCGCAGTATTTT; CDR3: CASSPPGQGVGAAQYF
J: TRBJ2-7; size: few; V: TRBV7-2; D: TRBD1; DNA: TGTGCCAGCAGCCCCTGGAAGGACAGGAGCTCCTACGAGCAGTACTTC; CDR3: CASSPWKDRSSYEQYF
J: TRBJ2-7; size: .; V: TRBV20-1; D: TRBD2; DNA: TGCAGTGCTAGGGTCGCTAGCGGGGGTTACGAGCAGTACTTC; CDR3: CSARVASGGYEQYF
J: TRBJ2-7; size: .; V: TRBV4-3; D: .; DNA: TGCGCCAGCAGCCAAGGGGCCCAGCGGCCCTGGGTCTACGAGCAGTACTTC; CDR3: CASSQGAQRPWVYEQYF
J: TRBJ2-1; size: few; V: TRBV7-2; D: TRBD2; DNA: TGTGCCAGCAGCCCAAGACTAGCGGGGGACGAGGATGAGCAGTTCTTC; CDR3: CASSPRLAGDEDEQFF
J: TRBJ2-7; size: few; V: TRBV7-2; D: TRBD2; DNA: TGTGCCAGCAGCGAAACTAGCGGGAGGGCAGTAGAGCAGTACTTC; CDR3: CASSETSGRAVEQYF
J: TRBJ2-7; size: many; V: TRBV12-3/TRBV12-4; D: .; DNA: TGTGCCAGCAGTTTATCCGTCTACGAGCAGTACTTC; CDR3: CASSLSVYEQYF
J: TRBJ1-1; size: few; V: TRBV5-1; D: TRBD1; DNA: TGCGCCAGCAGCGTAGGACAGGGGGCTTGGACTGAAGCTTTCTTT; CDR3: CASSVGQGAWTEAFF
J: TRBJ1-2; size: few; V: TRBV4-2; D: TRBD1; DNA: TGTGCCAGCAGCCAAGATCCCAGTGGGACAGGGTCGGACTATGGCTACACCTTC; CDR3: CASSQDPSGTGSDYGYTF
J: TRBJ2-4; size: few; V: TRBV7-3; D: TRBD2; DNA: TGTGCCAGCAGCTCGCACGGGGGGGCCGTCAAAAACATTCAGTACTTC; CDR3: CASSSHGGAVKNIQYF
J: TRBJ1-5; size: few; V: TRBV10-3; D: .; DNA: TGTGCCATCAGTGAGTCAGGGGGGAATCAGCCCCAGCATTTT; CDR3: CAISESGGNQPQHF
J: TRBJ2-5; size: many; V: TRBV20-1; D: .; DNA: TGCAGTGCGCCACGGGGGAAAGAGACCCAGTACTTC; CDR3: CSAPRGKETQYF
J: TRBJ2-1; size: many; V: TRBV7-3; D: TRBD2; DNA: TGTGCCAGCAGTCCCGGGACTAGCAACAATGAGCAGTTCTTC; CDR3: CASSPGTSNNEQFF